Listed below are T cell receptor beta chains from one sample, sequenced in a study of siplizumab effects on memory and regulatory T cells. The data were produced by immunoSEQ multiplex PCR, yet TCRdb's version contains in-frame clones alone and is incomplete. Altogether about 100,000 clones are present, around 92% being singletons, with the ten largest covering approximately 2.7%. The sequenced material came from CD4+ T cells sorted from blood. These receptors were collected from a human donor in good health. Some clones in this sample may be carry-over from other donors' samples. CDR3s include the opening cysteine and the closing phenylalanine or tryptophan. Each record gives: V gene, J gene, D gene, clone size, CDR3 protein, CDR3 DNA. D genes are given only for firm matches. The size of a clone is reported for some rows only, either as once, few or many, or as a class for expanded clones.

>TRBV5-1|TRBJ2-7|NA|once
CASSLRWAGAYEQYF
TGCGCCAGCAGCTTGAGGTGGGCAGGGGCCTACGAGCAGTACTTC
>TRBV5-5|TRBJ2-7|TRBD2|NA
CASSPGLAAYEQYF
TGTGCCAGCAGCCCCGGACTAGCGGCCTACGAGCAGTACTTC
>TRBV5-1|TRBJ2-2|NA|NA
CASSLNGELFF
TGCGCCAGCAGCTTGAACGGGGAGCTGTTTTTT
>TRBV9|TRBJ2-2|NA|NA
CASSVLSDKAFGAGELFF
NA
>TRBV30|TRBJ1-1|NA|NA
CAWSKDTNTEAFF
TGTGCCTGGAGTAAAGACACGAACACTGAAGCTTTCTTT
>TRBV2|TRBJ2-7|TRBD1|once
CASSRQGTTYEQYF
TGTGCCAGCAGTCGACAGGGTACCACCTACGAGCAGTACTTC
>TRBV15|TRBJ2-3|TRBD2|NA
CATSRDGTSGTDTQYF
TGTGCCACCAGCAGAGATGGGACTAGCGGGACAGATACGCAGTATTTT
>TRBV7-2|TRBJ2-7|NA|NA
CASSPQGGSYEQYF
TGTGCCAGCAGCCCTCAGGGCGGGTCCTACGAGCAGTACTTC
>TRBV5-1|TRBJ1-1|NA|NA
CASSLAPGATEAFF
TGCGCCAGCAGCTTAGCCCCAGGGGCCACTGAAGCTTTCTTT
>TRBV6-5|TRBJ2-7|NA|NA
CASSYGRGEQYF
TGTGCCAGCAGTTACGGCCGGGGGGAGCAGTACTTC
>TRBV14|TRBJ2-5|NA|NA
CASSQAPSRKNLQETQYF
TGTGCCAGCAGCCAAGCCCCTTCTAGAAAAAATCTCCAAGAGACCCAGTACTTC
>TRBV19|TRBJ2-1|TRBD2|NA
CATAVTSGRYEQFF
TGTGCCACGGCGGTGACTAGCGGGAGATATGAGCAGTTCTTC
>TRBV19|TRBJ2-5|NA|NA
CASSIVSSGIQETQYF
TGTGCCAGTAGTATAGTTAGTAGCGGAATCCAAGAGACCCAGTACTTC
>TRBV5-4|TRBJ2-3|NA|once
CASSLEGSGTDTQYF
TGTGCCAGCAGCTTGGAGGGGTCCGGCACAGATACGCAGTATTTT
>TRBV28|TRBJ2-3|NA|NA
CASSFSGSTDTQYF
TGTGCCAGCAGTTTCAGCGGGAGCACAGATACGCAGTATTTT
>TRBV11-1|TRBJ2-5|NA|NA
CASSPHRDGETQYF
TGTGCCAGCAGCCCTCACAGGGACGGGGAGACCCAGTACTTC
>TRBV2|TRBJ2-1|TRBD1|NA
CASSNNRGSYNEQFF
TGTGCCAGCAGTAACAACAGGGGCTCCTACAATGAGCAGTTCTTC
>TRBV29-1|TRBJ2-7|NA|NA
CSVAQLGGPYEQYF
TGCAGCGTGGCCCAATTGGGGGGCCCCTACGAGCAGTACTTC
>TRBV4-2|TRBJ2-2|NA|NA
CASSQEVDFGELFF
TGTGCCAGCAGCCAAGAAGTGGATTTCGGGGAGCTGTTTTTT
>TRBV11-2|TRBJ2-1|TRBD1|NA
CASSSNRGNEQFF
TGTGCCAGCAGCTCAAACAGGGGCAATGAGCAGTTCTTC
>TRBV7-2|TRBJ1-2|NA|NA
CASSLGVGGYTF
TGTGCCAGCAGCTTAGGTGTTGGTGGCTACACCTTC
>TRBV19|TRBJ2-7|TRBD1|NA
CASSKTGLYEQYF
TGTGCCAGTAGTAAGACAGGGTTGTACGAGCAGTACTTC
>TRBV19|TRBJ1-1|NA|NA
CASTAPPGLSMNTEAFF
TGTGCCAGTACCGCTCCCCCAGGCCTATCTATGAACACTGAAGCTTTCTTT
>TRBV21-1|TRBJ2-1|NA|NA
CASSNIRLAGGPGNEQFF
TGTGCCAGCAGCAACATTCGACTAGCGGGAGGGCCTGGCAATGAGCAGTTCTTC
>TRBV30|TRBJ2-7|TRBD1|NA
CAWSEDRFGYEQYF
TGTGCCTGGAGTGAGGACAGGTTTGGATACGAGCAGTACTTC
>TRBV6-6|TRBJ2-2|NA|NA
CASSDRSTGELFF
TGTGCCAGCAGTGACAGGTCCACCGGGGAGCTGTTTTTT
>TRBV21-1|TRBJ2-2|NA|NA
CASSAHGGGPNTGELFF
TGTGCCAGCAGCGCACATGGAGGGGGGCCGAACACCGGGGAGCTGTTTTTT
>TRBV6-6|TRBJ2-2|NA|NA
CASSRIQGVGELFF
TGTGCCAGCAGCCGGATACAGGGTGTCGGGGAGCTGTTTTTT